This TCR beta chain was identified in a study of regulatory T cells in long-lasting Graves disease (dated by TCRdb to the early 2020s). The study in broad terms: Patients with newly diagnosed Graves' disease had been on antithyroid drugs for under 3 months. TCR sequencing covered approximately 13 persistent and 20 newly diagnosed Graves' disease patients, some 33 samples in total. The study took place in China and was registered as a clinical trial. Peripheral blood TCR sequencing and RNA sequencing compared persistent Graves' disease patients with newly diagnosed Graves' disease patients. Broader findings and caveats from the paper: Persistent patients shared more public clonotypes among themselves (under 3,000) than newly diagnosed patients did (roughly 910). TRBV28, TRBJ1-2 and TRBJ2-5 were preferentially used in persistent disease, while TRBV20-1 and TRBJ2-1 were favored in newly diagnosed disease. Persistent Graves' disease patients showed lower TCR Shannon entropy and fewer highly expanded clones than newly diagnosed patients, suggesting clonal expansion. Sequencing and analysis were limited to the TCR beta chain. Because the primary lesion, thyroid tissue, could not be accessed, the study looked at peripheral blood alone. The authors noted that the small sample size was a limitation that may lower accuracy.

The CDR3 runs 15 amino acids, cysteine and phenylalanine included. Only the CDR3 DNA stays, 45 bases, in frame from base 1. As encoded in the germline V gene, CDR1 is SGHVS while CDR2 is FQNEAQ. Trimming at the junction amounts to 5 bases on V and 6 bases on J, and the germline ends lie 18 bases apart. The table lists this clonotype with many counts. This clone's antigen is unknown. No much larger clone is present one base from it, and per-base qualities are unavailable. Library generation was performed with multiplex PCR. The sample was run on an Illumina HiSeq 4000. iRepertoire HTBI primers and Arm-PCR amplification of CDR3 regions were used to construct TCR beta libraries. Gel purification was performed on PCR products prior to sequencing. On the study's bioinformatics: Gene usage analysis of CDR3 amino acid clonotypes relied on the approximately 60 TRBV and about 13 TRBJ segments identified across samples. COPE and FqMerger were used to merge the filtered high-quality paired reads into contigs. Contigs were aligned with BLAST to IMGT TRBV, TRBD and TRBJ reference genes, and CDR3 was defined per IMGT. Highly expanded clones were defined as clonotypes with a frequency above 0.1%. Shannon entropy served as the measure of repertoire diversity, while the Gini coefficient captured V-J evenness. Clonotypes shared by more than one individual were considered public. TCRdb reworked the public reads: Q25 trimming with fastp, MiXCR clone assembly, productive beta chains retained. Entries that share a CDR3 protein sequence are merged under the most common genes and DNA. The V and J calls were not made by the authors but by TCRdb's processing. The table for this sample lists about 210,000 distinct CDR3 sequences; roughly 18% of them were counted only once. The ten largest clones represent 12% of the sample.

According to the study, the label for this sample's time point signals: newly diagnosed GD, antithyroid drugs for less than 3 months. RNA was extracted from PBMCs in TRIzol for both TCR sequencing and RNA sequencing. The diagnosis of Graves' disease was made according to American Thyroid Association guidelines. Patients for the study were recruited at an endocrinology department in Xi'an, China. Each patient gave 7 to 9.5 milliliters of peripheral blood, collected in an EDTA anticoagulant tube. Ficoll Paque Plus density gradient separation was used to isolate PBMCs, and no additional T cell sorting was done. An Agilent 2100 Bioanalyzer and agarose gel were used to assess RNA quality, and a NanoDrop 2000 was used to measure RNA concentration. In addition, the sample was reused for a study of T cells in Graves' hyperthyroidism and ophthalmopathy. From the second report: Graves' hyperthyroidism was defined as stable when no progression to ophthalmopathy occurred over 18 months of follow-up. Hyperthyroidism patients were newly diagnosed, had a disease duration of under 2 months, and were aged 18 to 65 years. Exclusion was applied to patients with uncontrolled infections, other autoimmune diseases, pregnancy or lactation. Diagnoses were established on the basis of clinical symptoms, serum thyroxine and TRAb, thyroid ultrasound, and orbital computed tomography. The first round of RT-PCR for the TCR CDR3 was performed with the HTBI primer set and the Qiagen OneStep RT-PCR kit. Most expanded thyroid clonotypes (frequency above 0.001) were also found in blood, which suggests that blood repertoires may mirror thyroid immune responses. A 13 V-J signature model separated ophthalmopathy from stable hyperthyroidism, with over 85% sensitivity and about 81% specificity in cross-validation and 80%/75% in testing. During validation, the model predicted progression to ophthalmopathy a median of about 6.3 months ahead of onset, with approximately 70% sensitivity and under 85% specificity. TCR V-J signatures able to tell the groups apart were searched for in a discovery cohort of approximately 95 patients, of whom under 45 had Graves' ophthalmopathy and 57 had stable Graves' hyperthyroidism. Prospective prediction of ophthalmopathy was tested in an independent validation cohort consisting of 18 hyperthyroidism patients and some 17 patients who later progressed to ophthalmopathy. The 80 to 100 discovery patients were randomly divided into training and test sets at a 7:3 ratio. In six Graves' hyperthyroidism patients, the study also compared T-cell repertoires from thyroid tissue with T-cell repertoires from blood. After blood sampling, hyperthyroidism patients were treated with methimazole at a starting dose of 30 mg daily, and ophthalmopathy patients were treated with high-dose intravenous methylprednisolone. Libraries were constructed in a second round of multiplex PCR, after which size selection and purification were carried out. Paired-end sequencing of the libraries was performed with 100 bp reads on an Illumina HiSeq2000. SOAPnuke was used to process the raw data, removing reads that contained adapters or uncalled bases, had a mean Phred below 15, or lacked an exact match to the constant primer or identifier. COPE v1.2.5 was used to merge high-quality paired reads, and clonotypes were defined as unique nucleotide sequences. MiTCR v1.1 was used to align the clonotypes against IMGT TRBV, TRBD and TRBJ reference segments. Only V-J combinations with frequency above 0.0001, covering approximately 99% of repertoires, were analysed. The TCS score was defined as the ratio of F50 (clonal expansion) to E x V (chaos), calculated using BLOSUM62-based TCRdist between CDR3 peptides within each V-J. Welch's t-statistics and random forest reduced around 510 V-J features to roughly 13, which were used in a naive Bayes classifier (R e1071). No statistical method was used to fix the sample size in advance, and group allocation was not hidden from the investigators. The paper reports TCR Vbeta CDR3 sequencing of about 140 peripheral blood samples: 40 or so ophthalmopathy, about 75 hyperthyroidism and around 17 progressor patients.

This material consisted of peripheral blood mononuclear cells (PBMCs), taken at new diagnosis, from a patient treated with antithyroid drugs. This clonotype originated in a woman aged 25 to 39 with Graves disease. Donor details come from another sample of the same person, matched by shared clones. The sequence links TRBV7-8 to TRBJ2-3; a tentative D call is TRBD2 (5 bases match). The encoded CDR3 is CASSLREIIADTQYF. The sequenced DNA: TGTGCCAGCAGCCTAAGGGAGATTATAGCGGATACGCAGTATTTT.